These 27 T cell receptor beta chains originate from one sample sequenced in a study of T cell repertoires in ileal Crohn's disease. The repertoire was sequenced with immunoSEQ multiplex PCR; TCRdb's copy has only in-frame clones and lacks some. The data hold 8,500 to 13,000 clones, with approximately 81% observed a single time. Time point indicated: neoterminal ileum biopsy at postoperative endoscopy, about 6 months after surgery. The specimen was ileal tissue. The receptor source for this set is an adult with Crohn's disease.

With regard to this clone: At the DNA level, this CDR3 is encoded by other sequences in the same sample as well. V is TRBV19 and J is TRBJ1-1, with a possible D match to TRBD1 (5 bases). The V and J ends lost 1 base and 4 bases respectively, with 7 bases between them. Germline lookup yields CDR1 LNHDA and CDR2 SQIVND (reference sequence). The CDR3 loop spans 13 amino acids. In DNA, the CDR3 is TGTGCCAGTAGTATAGGGGGGGGCACTGAAGCTTTCTTT. Translated, it gives CASSIGGGTEAFF.

The chain employs TRBV7-2 and TRBJ2-1; 11 nucleotides line up with TRBD2. CDR3 length equals 15 residues. The germline V gene has CDR1 SGHTA and CDR2 FQGNSA. J gave up 9 bases and V 1 base, and 5 bases lay outside the gene matches. Written as DNA, the CDR3 is TGTGCCAGCAGCTTAGGACTAGCGGGGAGCGGTGAGCAGTTCTTC. Translation: CASSLGLAGSGEQFF.

The CDR3 loop reads CASSRDRSNYGYTF. For the CDR3, the DNA is TGTGCCAGCAGCCGTGACAGAAGTAACTATGGCTACACCTTC. V and J are TRBV14 and TRBJ1-2; tentative D call: TRBD1 (5 bases). Trimming pared 4 bases from V and 1 base from J, leaving 10 bases between. The CDR3 extends over 14 amino acids. Germline CDR1 is SGHDN and CDR2 is FVKESK.

The genes are TRBV4-1 and TRBJ2-2; D perhaps matches TRBD2 (7 bases). Germline assignment: CDR1 MGHRA and CDR2 YSYEKL. The CDR3 loop spans 15 amino acids. V gave up 1 base and J gave up 7 bases, with 13 bases separating them. The CDR3 region is CASSQVGGRNGELFF. As DNA, the CDR3 is TGCGCCAGCAGCCAAGTCGGGGGGCGGAACGGGGAGCTGTTTTTT.

This chain joins TRBV7-6 and TRBJ2-7, with D possibly being TRBD2 (5 bases). Trimming removed 0 bases at V and 5 bases at J, with 11 bases between. Per germline, CDR1 SGHVS and CDR2 FNYEAQ. The CDR3 sequence is 14 residues long. The CDR3 region has the DNA TGTGCCAGCAGCTTAGCCGGGGTGCGGGACGAGCAGTACTTC. This translates into CASSLAGVRDEQYF.

The DNA of the CDR3 is TGTGCCAGCACAGGGGGCGCGTTCACTGAAGCTTTCTTT. It codes for CASTGGAFTEAFF. The chain carries TRBV5-5 and TRBJ1-1; 8 positions match TRBD1. V was pared by 6 bases and J by 4 bases, with 5 bases of the junction left unmatched. The CDR3 runs to 13 residues. Per the germline V gene, CDR1 is SGHKS and CDR2 is YYEKEE (reference sequence).

This chain uses TRBV5-6 with TRBJ1-1; the D is unclear. Deletions cut 3 bases from V and 5 bases from J, with 11 bases between. The CDR3 totals 13 residues. From germline, CDR1 is SGHDT and CDR2 YYEEEE. CDR3 bases: TGTGCCAGCAGCTCCCAGCCCGGGACTGAAGCTTTCTTT. This translates into CASSSQPGTEAFF.

A few counts support this clone. The gene calls are TRBV5-4 and TRBJ2-7; 8 positions match TRBD1. V lost 1 base to trimming and J lost 3 bases; unmatched junction nucleotides: 3. The CDR3 contains 14 residues. Germline loops: CDR1 SGHNT, CDR2 YYREEE (reference sequence). DNA for the CDR3: TGTGCCAGCAGCTTGAACAGGGGGGACTACGAGCAGTACTTC. This sequence encodes CASSLNRGDYEQYF.

V gene TRBV18 combines with J gene TRBJ2-5; 10 bases are a match to TRBD1. This CDR3 has 17 residues. V trimming: 3 bases; J trimming: 5 bases; junction bases outside the gene matches: 12. The germline CDR1 and CDR2 sequences are KGHSH and LQKENI. In DNA, the CDR3 is TGTGCCAGCTCACCTTCGACAGGGGGCGCTCAGGGGGAGACCCAGTACTTC. It translates to CASSPSTGGAQGETQYF.

This chain links TRBV2 with TRBJ2-1, with D perhaps TRBD2 (5 bases). V was cut by 6 bases and J by 0 bases, with 12 bases left in between. Germline V gene lookup returns CDR1 SNHLY and CDR2 FYNNEI. The CDR3 consists of 15 residues. CDR3 bases: TGTGCCAGCAGAGGAGACTACACCTCCTACAATGAGCAGTTCTTC. It encodes CASRGDYTSYNEQFF. The full variable domain, with the rest looked up from reference TRBV2 and TRBJ2-1, is EPEVTQTPSHQVTQMGQEVILRCVPISNHLYFYWYRQILGQKVEFLVSFYNNEISEKSEIFDDQFSVERPDGSNFTLKIRSTKLEDSAMYFCASRGDYTSYNEQFFGPGTRLTVL.

The chain links TRBV27 to TRBJ2-7, with D possibly being TRBD2 (6 bases). The V gene lost 4 bases and the J gene lost 4 bases, with 17 bases spanning the gap. Germline values: CDR1 MNHEY, CDR2 SMNVEV (reference sequence). The CDR3 sequence is 15 residues long. CDR3 coding DNA: TGTGCCAGCAGTTACGCGCTAGCGAATATTTACGAGCAGTACTTC. It yields the protein CASSYALANIYEQYF.

This clone was found a few times. This rearrangement joins TRBV11-2 to TRBJ1-3; D remains ambiguous. The CDR3 has 16 amino acids. Trimming removed 3 bases from V and 3 bases from J, with 15 bases in between. Per germline, CDR1 SGHAT and CDR2 FQNNGV. CDR3 sequence: CASSLMRGLRGNTIYF. CDR3 DNA sequence: TGTGCCAGCAGCTTGATGAGAGGGCTCCGTGGAAACACCATATATTTT.

The rearrangement joins TRBV19 to TRBJ1-2; D is unresolved. The CDR3 sequence is 16 residues long. Germline values: CDR1 LNHDA, CDR2 SQIVND (reference sequence). V dropped 1 base and J dropped 2 bases, with 14 bases sitting between them. The CDR3 region is CASSIGVLSPNYGYTF. In DNA form, the CDR3 reads TGTGCCAGTAGTATAGGGGTACTATCCCCCAACTATGGCTACACCTTC.

The rearrangement joins TRBV5-1 to TRBJ2-1; weak D call: TRBD2 (6 bases). V gave up 0 bases and J gave up 0 bases, with 10 bases separating them. Germline CDR1 and CDR2: SGHRS and YFSETQ. CDR3 size: 16 residues. The CDR3 DNA follows: TGCGCCAGCAGCTTGGATGTTAGCGGCTCCTACAATGAGCAGTTCTTC. Translating gives CASSLDVSGSYNEQFF.

J is TRBJ2-7 and V is TRBV6-1, with 7 bases matching TRBD2. Per the germline V gene, CDR1 is MNHNS and CDR2 is SASEGT. The CDR3 spans 12 residues. J was trimmed by 2 bases and V by 11 bases; bases with no gene match: 6. This CDR3 reads CALRRGTYEQYF. The CDR3 DNA follows: TGTGCCCTGCGGCGGGGGACCTACGAGCAGTACTTC.

V usage is TRBV19 and J usage is TRBJ2-4; 7 bases align to TRBD1. Trimming at V came to 5 bases and at J to 5 bases, leaving 6 bases not matched to a gene. The CDR3 sequence is 14 residues long. Germline CDR1 LNHDA, CDR2 SQIVND (reference sequence). CDR3 in amino acids: CASSRNTGENIQYF. Here the CDR3 DNA reads TGTGCCAGTAGTCGTAATACAGGGGAAAACATTCAGTACTTC.

The genes are TRBV6-6 and TRBJ1-2; D perhaps matches TRBD1 (5 bases). The length of the CDR3 is 14 residues. From germline, CDR1 is MNHNY and CDR2 SVGAGI (reference sequence). Trimming took off 5 bases at V and 8 bases at J, with 18 bases between the two ends. The CDR3 protein is CASSRSRDIRGYTF. In DNA, the CDR3 is TGTGCCAGCAGTCGGTCCAGGGATATTAGAGGCTACACCTTC.

This rearrangement joins TRBV6-5 to TRBJ1-2; a possible D gene is TRBD1 (6 bases). The V end was cut by 4 bases, the J end by 4 bases, with 16 bases between. The CDR3 sequence is 15 residues long. The germline V gene encodes CDR1 MNHEY and CDR2 SVGAGI. The CDR3 region is CASSSQGEGSYGYTF. As DNA, the CDR3 is TGTGCCAGCAGTTCACAGGGTGAGGGATCCTATGGCTACACCTTC.

This rearrangement joins TRBV15 to TRBJ1-1, with 7 nucleotides matching TRBD1. The CDR3 contains 15 residues. V lost 0 bases and J lost 4; bases outside the gene matches: 5. The germline gives CDR1 LNHNV, CDR2 YYDKDF (reference sequence). The CDR3 DNA reads TGTGCCACCAGCAGAGAGGGGGCAGGGGGCACTGAAGCTTTCTTT. It codes for CATSREGAGGTEAFF.

This chain uses TRBV6-1 with TRBJ2-5; tentative D call: TRBD2 (6 bases). The end of the DNA aligns better with TRBJ2-7, so the J call may be wrong. The CDR3 sequence is 13 residues long. Germline lookup yields CDR1 MNHNS and CDR2 SASEGT. The CDR3 DNA follows: TGTGCCAGCAGTAGGGACTTCCACTACGAGCAGTACTTC. It yields the protein CASSRDFHYEQYF.

The CDR3 here is CATSPTAVPTEAFF. CDR3 nucleotides: TGTGCCACCAGCCCAACGGCGGTCCCCACTGAAGCTTTCTTT. The chain joins TRBV15 to TRBJ1-1, with D unresolved. CDR3 length: 14 residues. Trimming stripped 5 bases from V and 4 bases from J, with 14 bases between. Germline V lookup: CDR1 LNHNV, CDR2 YYDKDF (reference sequence).

V gene TRBV11-3 combines with J gene TRBJ2-2; maybe TRBD2 (7 bases). Trimming removed 3 bases at V and 2 bases at J, with 16 bases between. Germline V gene lookup returns CDR1 SGHNT and CDR2 YENEEA. There are 17 residues in the CDR3. In nucleotides, the CDR3 is TGTGCCAGCAGCTTGGGGGCAGCGGGGTTCAACACCGGGGAGCTGTTTTTT. This encodes CASSLGAAGFNTGELFF. The full variable domain, with the rest looked up from reference TRBV11-3 and TRBJ2-2, is EAGVVQSPRYKIIEKKQPVAFWCNPISGHNTLYWYLQNLGQGPELLIRYENEEAVDDSQLPKDRFSAERLKGVDSTLKIQPAELGDSAVYLCASSLGAAGFNTGELFFGEGSRLTVL.

The rearrangement uses TRBV28 and TRBJ2-4; a weak D match, TRBD2 (5 bases). CDR3 length: 16 residues. Germline V lookup: CDR1 MDHEN, CDR2 SYDVKM. The germline V and J ends were trimmed by 5 bases and 0 bases, with 14 bases remaining between them. The CDR3, as DNA: TGTGCCAGCAGTCCGCCTCGGGGTCTAGCCAAAAACATTCAGTACTTC. It specifies CASSPPRGLAKNIQYF.

Concerning this clone itself: Other nucleotide sequences from this sample produce the same CDR3. The chain links TRBV5-1 to TRBJ1-1; 10 nucleotides align to TRBD1. The CDR3 loop spans 15 amino acids. V shed 4 bases and J 1 base; nucleotides not matched to a gene: 4. Per germline, CDR1 SGHRS and CDR2 YFSETQ. CDR3 residues: CASSLRDRGNTEAFF. DNA of the CDR3: TGCGCCAGCAGCCTCCGGGACAGGGGGAACACTGAAGCTTTCTTT. Variable domain in full (rest from reference TRBV5-1 and TRBJ1-1): KAGVTQTPRYLIKTRGQQVTLSCSPISGHRSVSWYQQTPGQGLQFLFEYFSETQRNKGNFPGRFSGRQFSNSRSEMNVSTLELGDSALYLCASSLRDRGNTEAFFGQGTRLTVV.

V gene TRBV5-1 combines with J gene TRBJ1-4, with TRBD1 matching 7 bases. Per germline, CDR1 SGHRS and CDR2 YFSETQ. The CDR3 is 14 residues long. Losses at the gene ends were 4 bases for V and 7 bases for J; bases not matched to a gene: 7. The CDR3 loop reads CASSLQGFAEKLFF. CDR3 nucleotides: TGCGCCAGCAGCCTACAGGGGTTTGCTGAAAAACTGTTTTTT.

This clone has only one observation. The rearrangement joins TRBV2 to TRBJ1-5; D might be TRBD1 (6 bases). V gave up 4 bases and J gave up 0 bases, with 10 bases separating them. The CDR3 consists of 15 residues. Germline CDR1 is SNHLY and CDR2 is FYNNEI. The chain's CDR3 is CASSVTGFSNQPQHF. The CDR3 DNA reads as TGTGCCAGCAGTGTAACAGGGTTTAGCAATCAGCCCCAGCATTTT.

This clone has a single count. The V gene is TRBV7-3, the J gene TRBJ1-1; 7 bases align to TRBD1. V gave up 5 bases and J gave up 1 base; unmatched junction bases: 4. From germline, CDR1 is SGHTA and CDR2 FQGTGA. The CDR3 sequence is 14 residues long. The CDR3 region is CASSPRTGNTEAFF. CDR3 sequence (DNA): TGTGCCAGCAGCCCACGGACAGGGAACACTGAAGCTTTCTTT. The complete variable domain, with remaining parts taken from reference TRBV7-3 and TRBJ1-1, reads GAGVSQTPSNKVTEKGKYVELRCDPISGHTALYWYRQSLGQGPEFLIYFQGTGAADDSGLPNDRFFAVRPEGSVSTLKIQRTERGDSAVYLCASSPRTGNTEAFFGQGTRLTVV.